This T cell receptor beta chain was recorded in a study of T cell changes during pregnancy in multiple sclerosis. Measured with immunoSEQ multiplex PCR; TCRdb has only the in-frame clones, and not every one. The sample consists of tens of thousands of clones, about nine tenths of them appearing once. The CDR3 consists of 15 residues. Germline V gene sequence: CDR1 LGHNT, CDR2 FRNRAP. V was clipped by 0 bases and J by 4 bases, with 10 bases between them. This clonotype originated in a female donor with multiple sclerosis, enrolled in a pregnancy study. The starting material was CD4+ T cells from peripheral blood mononuclear cells, obtained in the third trimester of pregnancy. The rearrangement uses TRBV12-5 and TRBJ1-5; D is possibly TRBD1 (5 bases). This CDR3 reads CASGLVRGGNQPQHF. DNA for the CDR3: TGTGCTAGTGGTTTGGTACGGGGGGGGAATCAGCCCCAGCATTTT.